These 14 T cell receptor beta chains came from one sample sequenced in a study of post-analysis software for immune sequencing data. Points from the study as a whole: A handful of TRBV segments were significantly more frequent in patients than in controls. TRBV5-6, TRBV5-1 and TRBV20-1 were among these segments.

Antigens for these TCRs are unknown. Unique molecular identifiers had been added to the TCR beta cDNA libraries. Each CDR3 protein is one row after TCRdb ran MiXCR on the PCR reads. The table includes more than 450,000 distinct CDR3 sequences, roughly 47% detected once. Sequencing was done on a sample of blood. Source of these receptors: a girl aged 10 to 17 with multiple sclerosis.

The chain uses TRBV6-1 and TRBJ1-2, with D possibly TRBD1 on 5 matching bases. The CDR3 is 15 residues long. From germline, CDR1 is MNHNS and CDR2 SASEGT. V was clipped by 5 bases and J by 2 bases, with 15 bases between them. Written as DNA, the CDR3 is TGTGCCAGCAGTCAAAGCTATGGGGGGAACTATGGCTACACCTTC. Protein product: CASSQSYGGNYGYTF.

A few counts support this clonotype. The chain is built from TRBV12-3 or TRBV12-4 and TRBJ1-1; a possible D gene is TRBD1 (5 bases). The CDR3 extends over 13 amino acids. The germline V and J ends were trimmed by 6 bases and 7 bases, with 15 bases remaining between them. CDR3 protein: CASSWALRDEAFF. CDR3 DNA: TGTGCCAGCAGCTGGGCCCTCAGGGATGAAGCTTTCTTT.

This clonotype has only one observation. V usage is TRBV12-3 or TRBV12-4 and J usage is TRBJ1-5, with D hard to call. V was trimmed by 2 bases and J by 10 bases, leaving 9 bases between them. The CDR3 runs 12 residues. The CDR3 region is CASSLWRGPQHF. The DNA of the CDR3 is TGTGCCAGCAGTTTATGGCGGGGTCCCCAGCATTTT.

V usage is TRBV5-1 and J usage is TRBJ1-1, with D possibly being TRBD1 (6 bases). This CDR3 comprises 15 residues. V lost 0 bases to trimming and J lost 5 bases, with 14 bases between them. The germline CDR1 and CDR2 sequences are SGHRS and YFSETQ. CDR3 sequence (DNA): TGCGCCAGCAGCTTGGGACAGGCAACAGGGACTGAAGCTTTCTTT. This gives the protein CASSLGQATGTEAFF. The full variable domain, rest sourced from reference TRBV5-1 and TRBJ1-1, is KAGVTQTPRYLIKTRGQQVTLSCSPISGHRSVSWYQQTPGQGLQFLFEYFSETQRNKGNFPGRFSGRQFSNSRSEMNVSTLELGDSALYLCASSLGQATGTEAFFGQGTRLTVV.

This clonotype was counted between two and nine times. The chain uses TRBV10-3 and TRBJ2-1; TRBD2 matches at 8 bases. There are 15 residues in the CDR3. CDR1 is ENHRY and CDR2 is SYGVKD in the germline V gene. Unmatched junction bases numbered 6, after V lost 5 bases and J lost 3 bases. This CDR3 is CAISRRGGRYNEQFF. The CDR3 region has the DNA TGTGCCATCAGTCGACGGGGGGGTCGCTACAATGAGCAGTTCTTC.

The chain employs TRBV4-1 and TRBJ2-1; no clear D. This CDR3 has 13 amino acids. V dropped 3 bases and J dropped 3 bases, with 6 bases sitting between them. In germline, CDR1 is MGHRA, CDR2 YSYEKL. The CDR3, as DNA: TGCGCCAGCAGCCAGGACGGCTACAATGAGCAGTTCTTC. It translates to CASSQDGYNEQFF.

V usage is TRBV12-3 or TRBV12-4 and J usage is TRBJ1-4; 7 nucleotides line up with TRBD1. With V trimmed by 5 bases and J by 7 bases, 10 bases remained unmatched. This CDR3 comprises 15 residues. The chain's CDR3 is CASSPADREGEKLFF. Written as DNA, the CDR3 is TGTGCCAGCAGTCCCGCTGACAGGGAGGGTGAAAAACTGTTTTTT.

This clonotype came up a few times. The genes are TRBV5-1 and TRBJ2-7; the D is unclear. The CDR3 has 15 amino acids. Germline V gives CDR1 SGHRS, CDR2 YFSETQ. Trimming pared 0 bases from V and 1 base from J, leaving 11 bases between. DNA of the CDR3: TGCGCCAGCAGCTTGGAGGTCCAACCGTCCTACGAGCAGTACTTC. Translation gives CASSLEVQPSYEQYF.

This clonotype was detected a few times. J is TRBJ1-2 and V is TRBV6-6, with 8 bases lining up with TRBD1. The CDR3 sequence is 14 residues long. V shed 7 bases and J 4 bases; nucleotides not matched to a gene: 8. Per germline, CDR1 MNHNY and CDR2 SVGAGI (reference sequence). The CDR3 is CASTPRDRTYGYTF. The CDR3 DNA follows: TGTGCCAGCACCCCCAGGGACAGGACCTATGGCTACACCTTC.

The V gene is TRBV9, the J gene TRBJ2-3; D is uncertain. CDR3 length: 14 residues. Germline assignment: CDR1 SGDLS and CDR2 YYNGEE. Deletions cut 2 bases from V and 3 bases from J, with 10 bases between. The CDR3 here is CASSVHVGTDTQYF. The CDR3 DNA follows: TGTGCCAGCAGCGTTCACGTGGGGACAGATACGCAGTATTTT.

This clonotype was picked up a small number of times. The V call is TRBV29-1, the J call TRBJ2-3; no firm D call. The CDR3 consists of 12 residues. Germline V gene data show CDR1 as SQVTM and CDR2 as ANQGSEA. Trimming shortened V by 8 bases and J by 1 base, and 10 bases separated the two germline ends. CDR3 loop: CSTPRGTDTQYF. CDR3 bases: TGCAGCACCCCTCGAGGCACAGATACGCAGTATTTT.

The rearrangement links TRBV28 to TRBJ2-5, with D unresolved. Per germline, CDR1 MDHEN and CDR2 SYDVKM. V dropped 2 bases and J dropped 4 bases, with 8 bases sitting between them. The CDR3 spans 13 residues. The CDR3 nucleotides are TGTGCCAGCAGTTTACCGGACCGAGAGACCCAGTACTTC. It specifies CASSLPDRETQYF.

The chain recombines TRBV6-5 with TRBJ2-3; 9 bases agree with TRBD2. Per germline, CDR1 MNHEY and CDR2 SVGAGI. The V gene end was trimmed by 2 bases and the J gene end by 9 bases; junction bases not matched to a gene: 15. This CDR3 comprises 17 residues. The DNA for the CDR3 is TGTGCCAGCAGTTACAATTCAGTGGCGGGGGGGCTGCGAACGCAGTATTTT. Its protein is CASSYNSVAGGLRTQYF.

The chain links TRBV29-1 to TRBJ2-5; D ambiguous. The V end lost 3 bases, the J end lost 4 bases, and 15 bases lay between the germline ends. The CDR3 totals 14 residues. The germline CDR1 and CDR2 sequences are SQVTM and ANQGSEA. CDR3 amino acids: CSVDDTLLVETQYF. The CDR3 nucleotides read TGCAGCGTTGACGATACCCTCTTAGTAGAGACCCAGTACTTC.